This T cell receptor beta chain was recovered during a study of CXCR3-negative and CXCR3-positive naive CD8 T cells. Findings and caveats of the study: Researchers report that CXCR3-positive naive cells carry more hydrophobic TRB CDR3s than CXCR3-negative naive cells.

It was by 5' RACE with UMI labels that the TRB cDNA libraries were prepared. TCRdb reprocessed the 5' RACE reads; each CDR3 protein has one entry and no DNA is given. This table holds roughly 120,000 distinct CDR3 sequences. Comments on this clonotype: What it binds is unknown.

CDR1 is LGHDT and CDR2 is YNNKEL in the germline V gene (reference sequence). The CDR3 length is 16 residues. The sample comprised naive CXCR3+ CD8+ T cells from blood. Described subset: CD45RO-CCR7+CD27+CD95- naive CD8+ T cells expressing CXCR3 (TNR3+). The rearrangement links TRBV3-1 to TRBJ1-2; TCRdb gives TRBD1 as the D gene, but with no DNA this cannot be confirmed. This receptor was taken from a human donor in good health. Some clones in this sample may be carry-over from other donors' samples. The CDR3 region is CASSLPTGKLDYGYTF.